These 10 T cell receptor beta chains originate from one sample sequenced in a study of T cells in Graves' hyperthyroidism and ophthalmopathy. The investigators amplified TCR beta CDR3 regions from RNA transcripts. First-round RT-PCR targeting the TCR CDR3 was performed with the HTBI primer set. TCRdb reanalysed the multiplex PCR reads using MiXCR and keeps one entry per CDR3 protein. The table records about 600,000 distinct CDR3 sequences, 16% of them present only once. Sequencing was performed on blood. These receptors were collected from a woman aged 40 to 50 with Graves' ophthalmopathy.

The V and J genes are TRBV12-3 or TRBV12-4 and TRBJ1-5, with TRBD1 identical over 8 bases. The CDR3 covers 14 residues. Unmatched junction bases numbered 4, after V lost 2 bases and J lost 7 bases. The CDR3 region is CASSLQGAGQPQHF. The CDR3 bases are TGTGCCAGCAGTTTACAGGGGGCTGGACAGCCCCAGCATTTT.

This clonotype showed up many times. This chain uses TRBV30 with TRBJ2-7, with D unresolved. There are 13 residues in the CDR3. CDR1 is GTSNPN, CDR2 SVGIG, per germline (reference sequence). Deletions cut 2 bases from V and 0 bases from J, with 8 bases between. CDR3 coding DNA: TGTGCCTGGAGTCTTCTGAGCTCCTACGAGCAGTACTTC. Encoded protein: CAWSLLSSYEQYF.

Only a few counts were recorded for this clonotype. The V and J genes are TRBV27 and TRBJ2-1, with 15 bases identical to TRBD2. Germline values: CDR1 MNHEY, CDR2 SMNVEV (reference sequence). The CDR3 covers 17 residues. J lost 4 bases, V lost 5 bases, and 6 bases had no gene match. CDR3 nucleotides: TGTGCCAGCAGTCCACGGACTAGCGGGAGGGCATACAATGAGCAGTTCTTC. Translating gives CASSPRTSGRAYNEQFF.

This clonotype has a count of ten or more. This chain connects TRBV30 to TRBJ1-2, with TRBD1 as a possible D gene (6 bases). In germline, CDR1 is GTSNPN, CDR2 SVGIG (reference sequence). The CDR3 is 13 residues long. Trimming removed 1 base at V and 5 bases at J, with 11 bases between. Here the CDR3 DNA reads TGTGCCTGGAGTGGGACAGTTCTATATGGCTACACCTTC. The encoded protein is CAWSGTVLYGYTF. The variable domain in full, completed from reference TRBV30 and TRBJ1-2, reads SQTIHQWPATLVQPVGSPLSLECTVEGTSNPNLYWYRQAAGRGLQLLFYSVGIGQISSEVPQNLSASRPQDRQFILSSKKLLLSDSGFYLCAWSGTVLYGYTFGSGTRLTVV.

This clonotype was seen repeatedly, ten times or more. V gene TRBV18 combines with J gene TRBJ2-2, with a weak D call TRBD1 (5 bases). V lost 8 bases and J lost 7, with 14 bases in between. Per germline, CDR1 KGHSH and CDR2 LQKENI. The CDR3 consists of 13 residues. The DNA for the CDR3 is TGTGCCAGCACCTCAACAGGAATCGGGGAGCTGTTTTTT. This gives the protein CASTSTGIGELFF.

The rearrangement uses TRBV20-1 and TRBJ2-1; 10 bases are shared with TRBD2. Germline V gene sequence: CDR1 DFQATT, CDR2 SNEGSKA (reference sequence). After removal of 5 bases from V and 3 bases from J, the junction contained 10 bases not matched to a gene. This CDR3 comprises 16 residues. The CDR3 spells CSALPTAGGNYNEQFF. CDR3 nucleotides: TGCAGTGCTTTACCCACAGCGGGAGGGAACTACAATGAGCAGTTCTTC.

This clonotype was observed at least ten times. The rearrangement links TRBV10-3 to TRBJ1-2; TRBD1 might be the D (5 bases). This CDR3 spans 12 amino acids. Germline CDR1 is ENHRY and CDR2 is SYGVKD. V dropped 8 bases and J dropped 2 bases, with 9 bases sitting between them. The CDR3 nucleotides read TGTGCCATCGGGGCAGGCAACTATGGCTACACCTTC. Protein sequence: CAIGAGNYGYTF.

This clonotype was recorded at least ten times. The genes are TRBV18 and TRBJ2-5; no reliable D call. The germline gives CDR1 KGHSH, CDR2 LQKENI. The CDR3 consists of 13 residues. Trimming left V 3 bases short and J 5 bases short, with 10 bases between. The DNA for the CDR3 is TGTGCCAGCTCACCGCGGTATGAGGAGACCCAGTACTTC. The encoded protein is CASSPRYEETQYF.

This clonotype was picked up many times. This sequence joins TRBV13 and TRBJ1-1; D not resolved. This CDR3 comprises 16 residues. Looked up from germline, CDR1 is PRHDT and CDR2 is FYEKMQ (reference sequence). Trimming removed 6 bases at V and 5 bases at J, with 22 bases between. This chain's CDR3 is CASSRQTGPRRTEAFF. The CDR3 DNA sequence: TGTGCCAGCAGTCGCCAGACCGGGCCCCGAAGGACTGAAGCTTTCTTT.

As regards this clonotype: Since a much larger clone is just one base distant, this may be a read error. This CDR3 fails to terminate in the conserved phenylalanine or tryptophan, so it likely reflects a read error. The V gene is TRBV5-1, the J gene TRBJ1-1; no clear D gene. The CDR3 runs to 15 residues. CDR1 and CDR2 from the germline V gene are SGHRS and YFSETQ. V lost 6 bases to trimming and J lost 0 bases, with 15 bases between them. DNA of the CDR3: TGCGCCAGCAATGGCGGGTCCCGCGTGAACACTGAAGCTTTCCTT. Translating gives CASNGGSRVNTEAFL.